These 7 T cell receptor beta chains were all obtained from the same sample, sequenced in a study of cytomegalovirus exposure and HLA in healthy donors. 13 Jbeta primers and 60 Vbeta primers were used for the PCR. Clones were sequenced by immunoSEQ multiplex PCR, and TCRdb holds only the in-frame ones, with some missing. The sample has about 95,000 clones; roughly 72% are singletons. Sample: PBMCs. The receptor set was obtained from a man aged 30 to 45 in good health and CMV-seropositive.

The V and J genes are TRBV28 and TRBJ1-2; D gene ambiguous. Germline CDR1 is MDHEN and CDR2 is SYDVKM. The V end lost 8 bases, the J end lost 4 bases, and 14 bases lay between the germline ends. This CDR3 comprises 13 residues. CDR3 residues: CASHASSGYGYTF. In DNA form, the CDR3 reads TGTGCCAGCCATGCATCCTCAGGCTATGGCTACACCTTC.

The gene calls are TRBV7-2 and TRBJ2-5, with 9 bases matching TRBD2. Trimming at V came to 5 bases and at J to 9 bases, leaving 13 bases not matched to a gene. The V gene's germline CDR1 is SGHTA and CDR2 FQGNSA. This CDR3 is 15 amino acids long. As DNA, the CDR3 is TGTGCCAGCAGCAAAACCGGGACTAGCTTTAGGGCCCAGTACTTC. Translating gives CASSKTGTSFRAQYF.

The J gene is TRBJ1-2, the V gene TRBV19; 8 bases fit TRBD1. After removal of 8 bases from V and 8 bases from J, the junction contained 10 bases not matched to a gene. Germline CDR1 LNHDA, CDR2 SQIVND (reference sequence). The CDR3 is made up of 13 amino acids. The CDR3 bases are TGTGCCAGTGCGCTCAGGGGGCCAAAAGGCTACACCTTC. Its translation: CASALRGPKGYTF. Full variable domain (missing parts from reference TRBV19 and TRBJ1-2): DGGITQSPKYLFRKEGQNVTLSCEQNLNHDAMYWYRQDPGQGLRLIYYSQIVNDFQKGDIAEGYSVSREKKESFPLTVTSAQKNPTAFYLCASALRGPKGYTFGSGTRLTVV.

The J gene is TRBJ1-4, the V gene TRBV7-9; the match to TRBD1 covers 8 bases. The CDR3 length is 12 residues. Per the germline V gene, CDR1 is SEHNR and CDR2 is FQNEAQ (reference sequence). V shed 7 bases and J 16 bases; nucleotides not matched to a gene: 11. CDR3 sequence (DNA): TGTGCCAGCACCAATAACCGGGACAGGAAGTTTTTT. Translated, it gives CASTNNRDRKFF.

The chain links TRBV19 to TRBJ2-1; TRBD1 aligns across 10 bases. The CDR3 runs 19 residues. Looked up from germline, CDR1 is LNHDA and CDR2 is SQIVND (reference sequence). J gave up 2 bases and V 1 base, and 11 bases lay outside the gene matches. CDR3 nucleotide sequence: TGTGCCAGTAGTATAGGTGGGACAGGGGCCTTTCCTCCCTACAATGAGCAGTTCTTC. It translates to CASSIGGTGAFPPYNEQFF.

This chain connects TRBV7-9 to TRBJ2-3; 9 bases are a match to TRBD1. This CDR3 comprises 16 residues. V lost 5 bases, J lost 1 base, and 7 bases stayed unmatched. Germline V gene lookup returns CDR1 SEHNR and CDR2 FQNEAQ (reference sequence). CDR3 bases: TGTGCCAGCAGCCCGAGGACAGGGGCGGGCACAGATACGCAGTATTTT. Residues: CASSPRTGAGTDTQYF. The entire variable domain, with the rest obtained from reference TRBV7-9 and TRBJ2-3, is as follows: DTGVSQNPRHKITKRGQNVTFRCDPISEHNRLYWYRQTLGQGPEFLTYFQNEAQLEKSRLLSDRFSAERPKGSFSTLEIQRTEQGDSAMYLCASSPRTGAGTDTQYFGPGTRLTVL.

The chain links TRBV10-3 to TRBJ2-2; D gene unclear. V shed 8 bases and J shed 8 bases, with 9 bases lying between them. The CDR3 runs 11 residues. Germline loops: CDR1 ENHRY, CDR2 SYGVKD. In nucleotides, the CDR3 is TGTGCCATCGGGCCTCCTGGGGAGCTGTTTTTT. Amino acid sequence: CAIGPPGELFF.